This T cell receptor (beta chain) came from a study of OX40 agonist ivuxolimab in advanced cancers. Only in-frame clones appear in the TCRdb table, and some are missing; sequencing was by immunoSEQ multiplex PCR. The table shows over 45,000 clones, with around 89% occurring only once. Germline-derived CDR1 and CDR2 are SGHDT and YYEEEE. V lost 4 bases to trimming and J lost 9 bases, with 8 bases between them. The CDR3 sequence is 11 residues long. The receptor comes from an adult with an advanced solid tumor such as melanoma, head and neck, liver or kidney cancer. Sequenced material: CD4+ or CD8+ T cells sorted from blood, taken in a trial of the OX40 agonist ivuxolimab. V gene TRBV5-6 combines with J gene TRBJ2-1; D remains unclear. CDR3 sequence (DNA): TGTGCCAGCAGCCTTTACGGTGAGCAGTTCTTC. Encoded protein: CASSLYGEQFF.